The 16 T cell receptor beta chains below all came from one sample that was sequenced in a study of blood T cell repertoires in COVID-19 (dated by TCRdb to the early 2020s). Libraries were prepared through the immunoSEQ multiplex PCR assay. Entries here come from immuneACCESS through TCRdb and include only in-frame sequences with V and J called. Some clones fail to appear in such tables; in the studies checked, an unresolved V gene covers under half of the shortfall, and the cause of the remainder is unknown. This sample comprises roughly 34,000 clones, about 89% of them detected only once. 9.9% of the sample is in the top ten clones. What was sequenced was peripheral blood. These receptors were collected from a human donor with active COVID-19. The donor label of this sample is uncertain.

This clone occurred once. The J gene is TRBJ2-3, the V gene TRBV5-6; D might be TRBD2 (5 bases). Germline CDR1 reads SGHDT; CDR2 reads YYEEEE. The length of the CDR3 is 14 residues. V lost 2 bases and J 1 base, leaving 8 bases between the germline ends. CDR3 nucleotide sequence: TGTGCCAGCAGCTTCGGAGGACGCACAGATACGCAGTATTTT. As protein: CASSFGGRTDTQYF.

The chain has TRBV11-2 and TRBJ1-1; D is unclear. V was trimmed by 2 bases and J by 1 base, leaving 5 bases between them. The CDR3 is 13 residues long. Per the germline V gene, CDR1 is SGHAT and CDR2 is FQNNGV. The CDR3 region is CASSLSRNTEAFF. CDR3 nucleotides: TGTGCCAGCAGCTTATCCAGGAACACTGAAGCTTTCTTT.

V is TRBV6-2 or TRBV6-3 and J is TRBJ2-5; TRBD1 matches 9 bases. Germline-derived CDR1 and CDR2 are MNHEY and SVGEGT. Germline trimming cut 5 bases from V and 7 bases from J; bases unmatched to any gene: 5. This CDR3 has 13 amino acids. The CDR3 here is CASSLGQGLTQYF. The CDR3 DNA reads TGTGCCAGCAGTCTCGGACAGGGGTTGACCCAGTACTTC.

V usage is TRBV23-1 and J usage is TRBJ2-3; 8 bases are shared with TRBD1. TRBV23-1 is designated an ORF whose function remains uncertain. The CDR3 length is 14 residues. With V trimmed by 5 bases and J by 3 bases, 4 bases remained unmatched. The CDR3 nucleotides are TGCGCCAGCAGTGAGACAGGGGCTACAGATACGCAGTATTTT. Translating it yields CASSETGATDTQYF.

There are a few counts of this clone. The rearrangement links TRBV5-6 to TRBJ1-6; TRBD1 aligns across 9 bases. Germline V lookup: CDR1 SGHDT, CDR2 YYEEEE. Trimming cost V 2 bases and J 7 bases; bases outside gene matches: 7. The CDR3 is 16 residues long. The CDR3: CASSLTQGARNSPLHF. The CDR3 bases are TGTGCCAGCAGCTTAACACAGGGGGCGCGGAATTCACCCCTCCACTTT.

This clone was detected once. V gene TRBV4-1 combines with J gene TRBJ2-7; D is unclear. Trimming pared 2 bases from V and 3 bases from J, leaving 8 bases between. CDR1 MGHRA and CDR2 YSYEKL come from the germline V gene. This CDR3 is built from 13 residues. The CDR3 protein is CASSQRDNYEQYF. CDR3 coding DNA: TGCGCCAGCAGCCAACGAGACAACTACGAGCAGTACTTC.

This chain joins TRBV7-8 and TRBJ1-2, with TRBD1 as a possible D gene (5 bases). Trimming took off 5 bases at V and 4 bases at J, with 17 bases between the two ends. The CDR3 runs 15 residues. Per the germline V gene, CDR1 is SGHVS and CDR2 is FQNEAQ. The CDR3 loop reads CASSPERGVFYGYTF. CDR3 DNA: TGTGCCAGCAGCCCAGAGCGGGGGGTTTTCTATGGCTACACCTTC.

This clone was seen only once. The chain carries TRBV5-5 and TRBJ2-7; 8 nucleotides align to TRBD1. Germline lookup yields CDR1 SGHKS and CDR2 YYEKEE (reference sequence). This CDR3 contains 18 residues. J was trimmed by 4 bases and V by 0 bases; bases with no gene match: 15. CDR3 amino acids: CASSLAHLDRVMGYEQYF. DNA of the CDR3: TGTGCCAGCAGCTTGGCCCATTTGGACAGGGTGATGGGGTACGAGCAGTACTTC. The entire variable domain, with the rest obtained from reference TRBV5-5 and TRBJ2-7, is as follows: DAGVTQSPTHLIKTRGQQVTLRCSPISGHKSVSWYQQVLGQGPQFIFQYYEKEERGRGNFPDRFSARQFPNYSSELNVNALLLGDSALYLCASSLAHLDRVMGYEQYFGPGTRLTVT.

The chain employs TRBV7-9 and TRBJ2-7; 12 nucleotides agree with TRBD2. V lost 4 bases and J lost 3; bases outside the gene matches: 1. Germline CDR1 and CDR2: SEHNR and FQNEAQ (reference sequence). The CDR3 contains 14 residues. CDR3 sequence: CASSSSGGDYEQYF. The CDR3 DNA reads TGTGCCAGCAGCTCTAGCGGGGGGGACTACGAGCAGTACTTC.

The chain carries TRBV19 and TRBJ1-5; 7 bases line up with TRBD1. The V gene's germline CDR1 is LNHDA and CDR2 SQIVND (reference sequence). There are 15 residues in the CDR3. V trimming: 4 bases; J trimming: 0 bases; junction bases outside the gene matches: 3. The CDR3 is CASSTRGDSNQPQHF. CDR3 coding DNA: TGTGCCAGTAGTACCAGGGGGGATAGCAATCAGCCCCAGCATTTT.

The chain has TRBV5-4 and TRBJ1-2; D may be TRBD1 (5 bases). The V gene lost 0 bases and the J gene lost 8 bases, with 20 bases spanning the gap. CDR3 length equals 16 residues. Germline V gives CDR1 SGHNT, CDR2 YYREEE (reference sequence). In DNA, the CDR3 is TGTGCCAGCAGCTTGGCCGAAGAGGGGACTCGCGAAGGCTACACCTTC. It codes for CASSLAEEGTREGYTF.

V gene TRBV28 combines with J gene TRBJ2-1, with D maybe TRBD2 (5 bases). This CDR3 is built from 15 residues. The germline V gene encodes CDR1 MDHEN and CDR2 SYDVKM. The V end was cut by 1 base, the J end by 3 bases, with 10 bases between. CDR3: CASSLSRTLYNEQFF. CDR3 DNA sequence: TGTGCCAGCAGTTTATCCCGGACTCTCTACAATGAGCAGTTCTTC.

The CDR3 sequence: CASSPNDLREEQFF. CDR3 nucleotide sequence: TGCGCCAGCAGCCCCAATGATCTCCGTGAGGAGCAGTTCTTC. The chain couples TRBV5-1 to TRBJ2-1; D not certain. Trimming took 4 bases from V and 10 from J, leaving 18 bases between them. From germline, CDR1 is SGHRS and CDR2 YFSETQ. The CDR3 contains 14 residues. The full variable domain, rest sourced from reference TRBV5-1 and TRBJ2-1, is KAGVTQTPRYLIKTRGQQVTLSCSPISGHRSVSWYQQTPGQGLQFLFEYFSETQRNKGNFPGRFSGRQFSNSRSEMNVSTLELGDSALYLCASSPNDLREEQFFGPGTRLTVL.

The V and J genes are TRBV7-9 and TRBJ2-5; no definite D call. V was clipped by 1 base and J by 2 bases, with 8 bases between them. This CDR3 has 14 amino acids. CDR1 is SEHNR, CDR2 FQNEAQ, per germline (reference sequence). The CDR3 here is CASSLVPGQETQYF. The CDR3 coding sequence is TGTGCCAGCAGCTTAGTTCCGGGTCAAGAGACCCAGTACTTC.

V gene TRBV4-3 combines with J gene TRBJ2-3, with 11 bases lining up with TRBD2. In germline, CDR1 is LGHNA, CDR2 YSLEER. After removal of 4 bases from V and 4 bases from J, the junction contained 13 bases not matched to a gene. The CDR3 has 18 residues. CDR3 in DNA: TGCGCCAGCAGCCCTTCCACTAGCGGGAGTATATTCTCAGATACGCAGTATTTT. This codes for CASSPSTSGSIFSDTQYF.

The chain combines TRBV6-5 with TRBJ1-2, with 7 bases aligning to TRBD1. V lost 4 bases to trimming and J lost 3 bases; unmatched junction nucleotides: 2. The V gene's germline CDR1 is MNHEY and CDR2 SVGAGI. This CDR3 spans 13 amino acids. The CDR3 is CASSFGTDYGYTF. CDR3 DNA: TGTGCCAGCAGTTTTGGGACAGACTATGGCTACACCTTC.